This T cell receptor beta chain was sequenced in a study of cytomegalovirus exposure and HLA in healthy donors. CDR1 is MNHNS, CDR2 SASEGT, per germline. This CDR3 region has 12 residues. The V and J ends lost 10 bases and 5 bases respectively, with 14 bases between them. PCR employed 60 Vbeta and 13 Jbeta primers. The table came from immunoSEQ multiplex PCR; TCRdb's copy has only in-frame clones and leaves some out. This sample has about 190,000 clones; 87% occur once, and the top ten carry around 0.99%. This TCR was sampled from a boy aged 2 to 9 in good health and CMV-seronegative. The sample taken for sequencing was PBMCs. The chain joins TRBV6-1 to TRBJ1-2, with a weak D call TRBD1 (5 bases). CDR3 DNA: TGTGCCACTTTCTGGGGGGGTTATGGCTACACCTTC. It encodes CATFWGGYGYTF.